This T cell receptor (beta chain) emerged from a study of shared T cell receptors in the human thymus. This CDR3 is 15 amino acids long. The germline V gene encodes CDR1 SGHDT and CDR2 YYEEEE. The repertoire was sequenced with immunoSEQ multiplex PCR; TCRdb's copy has only in-frame clones and lacks some. The sample lists about 660,000 clones, 80% to 90% occurring once. This sample also belongs to another study, concerning human thymus T cells. According to that study: As related research reported, thymic repertoires overlapped highly among unrelated individuals.

The source of this sequence is a boy under two years old with a congenital heart defect. The chain couples TRBV5-6 to TRBJ2-5; TRBD1 matches at 9 bases. The J call may not be correct, given that the DNA end is closer to TRBJ2-7. The specimen was thymocytes. The CDR3 loop is CASSYTGTGLYEQYF. CDR3 DNA: TGTGCCAGCAGCTACACCGGGACAGGGTTGTACGAGCAGTACTTC.